This T cell receptor beta chain was sequenced in a study of CD8 T cells in Susac syndrome. V lost 10 bases, J lost 5 bases, and 17 bases lay in between. The CDR3 spans 13 residues. From germline, CDR1 is MNHEY and CDR2 SMNVEV (reference sequence). A quantity of about 0.45 to 1 ug RNA underwent reverse transcription using random hexamers. With immunoSEQ multiplex PCR, TCR beta CDR3 was amplified across 54 Vbeta and 13 Jbeta. TCRdb re-derived calls from the immunoSEQ multiplex PCR reads in MiXCR, one entry per CDR3 protein. The data hold around 300,000 distinct CDR3 sequences, with around 89% observed a single time.

V is TRBV27 and J is TRBJ2-5; unclear D gene. This receptor was taken from a human donor with multiple sclerosis. The sequenced material came from CD8+ T cells from PBMCs. In DNA, the CDR3 is TGTGCCATCTCCTCTCCTGGTGGGGAGACCCAGTACTTC. It encodes CAISSPGGETQYF.